Below, 15 T cell receptor beta chains from the same sample are listed, as sequenced in a study of T-cell memory formation after mild COVID-19. TCRdb itself ran the 5' RACE reads through MiXCR, one entry per CDR3 protein. The data hold around 300,000 distinct CDR3 sequences, with 8% to 9% observed a single time. The material sequenced was PBMCs or a T cell subset sorted from them (not recorded which). These receptors originate from a man between 18 and 35 years old who had mild COVID-19 (a few samples of this study predate the infection). Cell type and time point are not known.

This clonotype was seen a handful of times. The rearrangement links TRBV6-5 to TRBJ2-2, with TRBD2 matching 9 bases. Per the germline V gene, CDR1 is MNHEY and CDR2 is SVGAGI. The CDR3 runs 17 residues. V shed 0 bases, J shed 3 bases, and the junction held 5 bases outside the gene matches. The CDR3 DNA reads as TGTGCCAGCAGTTACTCGTTAGCGGGGGCCTACACCGGGGAGCTGTTTTTT. Translated: CASSYSLAGAYTGELFF.

This clonotype was seen at least ten times. The chain uses TRBV7-2 and TRBJ1-1; no clear D. V dropped 2 bases and J dropped 1 base, with 8 bases sitting between them. CDR1 SGHTA and CDR2 FQGNSA come from the germline V gene. The CDR3 spans 14 residues. CDR3 residues: CASSLRAQNTEAFF. The CDR3 nucleotides read TGTGCCAGCAGCTTAAGGGCCCAGAACACTGAAGCTTTCTTT.

This clonotype was seen repeatedly, ten times or more. This chain uses TRBV5-1 with TRBJ2-1; 7 bases are a match to TRBD2. The CDR3 loop spans 13 amino acids. V gave up 1 base and J gave up 8 bases; unmatched junction bases: 3. Germline CDR1 and CDR2: SGHRS and YFSETQ. The CDR3 bases are TGCGCCAGCAGCTTGAATCGGGGGGATGAGCAGTTCTTC. As protein: CASSLNRGDEQFF.

This clonotype was detected only a few times. J is TRBJ1-2 and V is TRBV9; D gene uncertain. CDR1 is SGDLS and CDR2 is YYNGEE in the germline V gene. CDR3 length equals 14 residues. Trimming removed 4 bases at V and 8 bases at J, with 18 bases between. The DNA of the CDR3 is TGTGCCAGCAGCCGGACGGATCTATCGCGGGGCTACACCTTC. It encodes CASSRTDLSRGYTF.

This clonotype has more than one count but fewer than ten. CDR3 loop: CASSQDSLSSYNSPLHF. DNA of the CDR3: TGCGCCAGCAGCCAAGACAGTCTAAGCTCCTATAATTCACCCCTCCACTTT. The rearrangement uses TRBV4-3 and TRBJ1-6, with unresolved D. The V end was cut by 0 bases, the J end by 0 bases, with 9 bases between. The V gene's germline CDR1 is LGHNA and CDR2 YSLEER. The CDR3 sequence is 17 residues long.

This clonotype is deemed medium-sized. This chain uses TRBV5-1 with TRBJ2-2; D gene uncertain. CDR3 length: 13 amino acids. Trimming took off 2 bases at V and 1 base at J, with 3 bases between the two ends. Germline loops: CDR1 SGHRS, CDR2 YFSETQ. CDR3 sequence: CASSLGNTGELFF. In nucleotides, the CDR3 is TGCGCCAGCAGCTTAGGGAACACCGGGGAGCTGTTTTTT.

The V and J genes are TRBV7-9 and TRBJ1-6; D not resolved. The CDR3 sequence is 15 residues long. Germline CDR1 SEHNR, CDR2 FQNEAQ (reference sequence). The CDR3 DNA is TGTGCTTTTGGGAGGGAGAGCTCCTATAATTCACCCCTCCACTTT. Protein product: CAFGRESSYNSPLHF.

This clonotype has ten or more counts. The chain links TRBV5-5 to TRBJ1-5; TRBD1 might be the D (5 bases). The CDR3 consists of 13 residues. Germline CDR1 and CDR2: SGHKS and YYEKEE (reference sequence). V lost 2 bases and J lost 5, with 8 bases in between. The CDR3 loop reads CASSLGRDQPQHF. The CDR3 coding sequence is TGTGCCAGCAGCTTAGGCAGGGATCAGCCCCAGCATTTT.

The chain employs TRBV29-1 and TRBJ2-7; a weak D match, TRBD2 (5 bases). CDR1 is SQVTM, CDR2 ANQGSEA, per germline. The V gene lost 4 bases and the J gene lost 4 bases, with 11 bases spanning the gap. The CDR3 covers 12 residues. As DNA, the CDR3 is TGCAGCGTTGCCTCCGGGAAGTACGAGCAGTACTTC. Protein sequence: CSVASGKYEQYF.

J is TRBJ1-5 and V is TRBV4-1, with D perhaps matching TRBD1 (5 bases). CDR1 and CDR2 (germline): MGHRA, YSYEKL. This CDR3 contains 17 residues. The germline V and J ends were trimmed by 0 bases and 9 bases, with 21 bases remaining between them. CDR3: CASSQDFRDAELRPQHF. CDR3 in DNA: TGCGCCAGCAGCCAAGATTTCCGGGACGCAGAGCTTCGGCCCCAGCATTTT.

This clonotype has at least ten counts. The gene calls are TRBV20-1 and TRBJ1-2, with 10 bases fitting TRBD1. The germline V gene has CDR1 DFQATT and CDR2 SNEGSKA (reference sequence). Trimming cost V 5 bases and J 0 bases; bases outside gene matches: 12. The CDR3 consists of 17 residues. CDR3 sequence (DNA): TGCAGTGCTCCCGGGACAGGGGCCCAACTAGCTAACTATGGCTACACCTTC. This translates into CSAPGTGAQLANYGYTF.

The CDR3 region is CASSTTPNTEAFF. The CDR3 DNA is TGTGCCAGCAGCACAACACCGAACACTGAAGCTTTCTTT. The rearrangement links TRBV7-3 to TRBJ1-1; D ambiguous. The V and J ends lost 5 bases and 1 base respectively, with 8 bases between them. The germline V gene encodes CDR1 SGHTA and CDR2 FQGTGA. This CDR3 is 13 amino acids long.

The chain recombines TRBV10-3 with TRBJ2-7; TRBD2 might be the D (5 bases). Trimming removed 3 bases at V and 2 bases at J, with 14 bases between. CDR1 and CDR2 (germline): ENHRY, SYGVKD. This CDR3 has 15 amino acids. The CDR3 protein is CAISDGLAKAYEQYV. The CDR3 nucleotides are TGTGCCATCAGTGATGGGCTAGCAAAAGCCTACGAGCAGTACGTC.

The chain employs TRBV7-9 and TRBJ2-5; 7 bases map to TRBD1. Trimming at V came to 0 bases and at J to 5 bases, leaving 6 bases not matched to a gene. Germline loops: CDR1 SEHNR, CDR2 FQNEAQ (reference sequence). The CDR3 length is 15 residues. The CDR3 reads CASSLARGRGETQYF. Here the CDR3 DNA reads TGTGCCAGCAGCTTAGCCCGCGGCAGGGGGGAGACCCAGTACTTC.

The chain has TRBV5-6 and TRBJ1-4; no firm D call. CDR3 length: 16 residues. Germline V gene sequence: CDR1 SGHDT, CDR2 YYEEEE. Between the trimmed V and J ends, which lost 4 bases and 0 bases, there was a span of 13 bases. The DNA for the CDR3 is TGTGCCAGCAGCCCAGGAATAGGAGCAACTAATGAAAAACTGTTTTTT. Translated: CASSPGIGATNEKLFF.